The clone carrying this T cell receptor (beta chain) was seen repeatedly, ten times or more. Uncontrolled infection, other autoimmune disease, pregnancy and lactation each barred patients from inclusion. This specimen comes from a study of T cells in Graves' hyperthyroidism and ophthalmopathy. TCR beta CDR3 region amplification was performed from RNA transcripts. TCR CDR3 underwent first-round RT-PCR with the HTBI primer set. TCRdb redid the calling of the multiplex PCR reads with MiXCR, one entry per CDR3 protein. The repertoire holds hundreds of thousands of distinct CDR3 sequences, 15% to 20% seen once, with around 50% in the top ten. Sequenced input: blood. The sequence was obtained from a man aged 35 to 55 with Graves' ophthalmopathy.

The CDR3 sequence: CAISGKSSSTYEQYF. The CDR3 DNA reads as TGTGCCATCAGTGGAAAATCGAGCTCCACCTACGAGCAGTACTTC. The chain combines TRBV10-3 with TRBJ2-7; D call uncertain. V lost 4 bases and J lost 2, with 15 bases in between. The CDR3 loop spans 15 amino acids. CDR1 is ENHRY, CDR2 SYGVKD, per germline.